The 26 T cell receptor beta chains below come from one sample, sequenced in a study of Ad26.COV2.S vaccination and SARS-CoV-2 variants. The data were produced by immunoSEQ multiplex PCR, yet TCRdb's version contains in-frame clones alone and is incomplete. The sample lists 400,000 or so clones; more than 85% were seen once. Noted treatment: about 20 received Ad26.COV2.S at low or high dose, single or two shots; several received placebo; per-sample allocation not given. Collection of samples fell on day 63 after the first vaccine or placebo injection. Here the sequenced sample was peripheral blood, taken in a trial of Ad26.COV2.S vaccine versus placebo. The origin of the receptors is a person aged 18-60 years who received the Ad26.COV2.S COVID-19 vaccine or a placebo.

J is TRBJ1-1 and V is TRBV5-4; 7 bases are shared with TRBD1. CDR1 SGHNT and CDR2 YYREEE come from the germline V gene (reference sequence). With 4 bases clipped from V and 3 bases from J, the junction kept 6 bases outside the gene matches. This CDR3 contains 14 residues. CDR3 coding DNA: TGTGCCAGCAGCCTCGACAGGGAAGACACTGAAGCTTTCTTT. It yields the protein CASSLDREDTEAFF.

The CDR3 loop is CASSLETVNYGYTF. For the CDR3, the DNA is TGCGCCAGCAGCTTGGAGACAGTTAACTATGGCTACACCTTC. The genes are TRBV5-1 and TRBJ1-2, with TRBD1 as a possible D gene (5 bases). The CDR3 consists of 14 residues. Between the trimmed V and J ends, which lost 0 bases and 1 base, there was a span of 7 bases. The V gene's germline CDR1 is SGHRS and CDR2 YFSETQ.

Turning to this clone: This sample also contains other DNA sequences that code for the same CDR3. The chain combines TRBV27 with TRBJ1-5; 10 nucleotides match TRBD1. V was pared by 2 bases and J by 4 bases, with 5 bases of the junction left unmatched. CDR1 is MNHEY, CDR2 SMNVEV, per germline (reference sequence). This CDR3 spans 16 amino acids. The DNA for the CDR3 is TGTGCCAGCAGTTTAACGGGACAGGGGCCGAATCAGCCCCAGCATTTT. This encodes CASSLTGQGPNQPQHF.

The chain joins TRBV4-3 to TRBJ2-7; 7 bases match TRBD2. CDR1 and CDR2 (germline): LGHNA, YSLEER. J gave up 7 bases and V 1 base, and 7 bases lay outside the gene matches. The CDR3 spans 14 residues. The CDR3 protein is CASSQGLASWEQYF. The CDR3 DNA is TGCGCCAGCAGCCAAGGACTAGCTTCGTGGGAGCAGTACTTC.

The J gene is TRBJ2-6, the V gene TRBV29-1, with unresolved D. V dropped 6 bases and J dropped 1 base, with 4 bases sitting between them. This CDR3 has 12 amino acids. Per the germline V gene, CDR1 is SQVTM and CDR2 is ANQGSEA. The CDR3 DNA reads as TGCAGCGTCCAATCTGGGGCCAACGTCCTGACTTTC. Translation: CSVQSGANVLTF.

The chain combines TRBV5-5 with TRBJ2-2, with D unresolved. Looked up from germline, CDR1 is SGHKS and CDR2 is YYEKEE (reference sequence). Deletions cut 4 bases from V and 1 base from J, with 8 bases between. The CDR3 sequence is 14 residues long. This CDR3 reads CASSGVGNTGELFF. CDR3 nucleotide sequence: TGTGCCAGCAGCGGCGTAGGGAACACCGGGGAGCTGTTTTTT.

CDR3 sequence: CASSSPGQEDNEQFF. The CDR3 bases are TGTGCCAGCAGTTCGCCGGGCCAGGAGGACAATGAGCAGTTCTTC. This rearrangement joins TRBV11-1 to TRBJ2-1; possibly TRBD2 for D (5 bases). Germline V gives CDR1 SGHAT, CDR2 FQDESV (reference sequence). V lost 6 bases and J lost 5, with 17 bases in between. The CDR3 has 15 residues.

This clone was detected once. The chain couples TRBV10-1 to TRBJ2-3; D may be TRBD2 (5 bases). The CDR3 sequence is 13 residues long. The germline gives CDR1 WNHNN, CDR2 SYGVQD (reference sequence). V was shortened by 11 bases and J by 5 bases, with 17 bases between the two germline ends. The CDR3 sequence is CASRGSGRDTQYF. The CDR3 bases are TGCGCCTCACGGGGTTCGGGTCGAGATACGCAGTATTTT.

This chain uses TRBV3-1 (or the pseudogene TRBV3-2) with TRBJ2-1; the D is unclear. Germline V CDR1 and CDR2: LGHDT, YNNKEL (reference sequence). Trimming cost V 1 base and J 4 bases, with 5 bases left between them. The CDR3 covers 13 residues. CDR3 coding DNA: TGTGCCAGCAGCCAAGTTCAGTACAATGAGCAGTTCTTC. Its translation: CASSQVQYNEQFF.

The chain recombines TRBV3-1 (or the pseudogene TRBV3-2) with TRBJ1-1; weak D call: TRBD1 (6 bases). V lost 7 bases, J lost 1 base, and 22 bases lay in between. Germline V gene lookup returns CDR1 LGHDT and CDR2 YNNKEL (reference sequence). The CDR3 length is 17 residues. CDR3 region: CASTSGAGEAANTEAFF. In DNA form, the CDR3 reads TGTGCCAGCACCTCGGGGGCGGGCGAGGCGGCGAACACTGAAGCTTTCTTT.

This sequence joins TRBV19 and TRBJ1-1; 8 nucleotides agree with TRBD1. Germline values: CDR1 LNHDA, CDR2 SQIVND (reference sequence). CDR3 size: 17 residues. V was pared by 2 bases and J by 0 bases, with 8 bases of the junction left unmatched. The CDR3, as DNA: TGTGCCAGTAGTATAAATGACAGGGGCCCCATGAACACTGAAGCTTTCTTT. Its protein is CASSINDRGPMNTEAFF.

The V call is TRBV12-3 or TRBV12-4, the J call TRBJ2-7; 7 bases are a match to TRBD1. The CDR3 extends over 13 amino acids. V lost 6 bases and J lost 0; bases outside the gene matches: 2. The CDR3 sequence: CASRDRSSYEQYF. CDR3 nucleotide sequence: TGTGCCAGCAGGGACAGGAGCTCCTACGAGCAGTACTTC.

This clone was observed once. Here the CDR3 DNA reads TGTGCCTGGAGTTTATCCGGGACAGGGAATTCACCCCTCCACTTT. This codes for CAWSLSGTGNSPLHF. The gene calls are TRBV30 and TRBJ1-6, with 9 bases matching TRBD1. The CDR3 spans 15 residues. The V gene's germline CDR1 is GTSNPN and CDR2 SVGIG (reference sequence). Trimming removed 2 bases from V and 7 bases from J; junction bases left unmatched: 6.

This clone was found once. V gene TRBV6-5 combines with J gene TRBJ2-1, with 14 bases lining up with TRBD2. From germline, CDR1 is MNHEY and CDR2 SVGAGI. This CDR3 has 14 residues. Germline trimming cut 8 bases from V and 4 bases from J; bases unmatched to any gene: 1. Written as DNA, the CDR3 is TGTGCCAGCTGGACTAGCGGGGGGTACAATGAGCAGTTCTTC. It specifies CASWTSGGYNEQFF.

V is TRBV4-1 and J is TRBJ2-1; D unclear. There are 13 residues in the CDR3. Trimming shortened V by 3 bases and J by 7 bases, and 10 bases separated the two germline ends. CDR1 and CDR2 from the germline V gene are MGHRA and YSYEKL. The CDR3 nucleotides read TGCGCCAGCAGCCAGTCGTCGGCAAATGAGCAGTTCTTC. It is translated as CASSQSSANEQFF.

The rearrangement uses TRBV7-8 and TRBJ1-5; D may be TRBD1 (5 bases). This CDR3 comprises 16 residues. The germline gives CDR1 SGHVS, CDR2 FQNEAQ. Trimming pared 4 bases from V and 0 bases from J, leaving 13 bases between. The CDR3 sequence: CASSSRTIDSNQPQHF. DNA of the CDR3: TGTGCCAGCAGCTCGCGGACAATCGATAGCAATCAGCCCCAGCATTTT.

This rearrangement joins TRBV28 to TRBJ1-1; a possible D gene is TRBD1 (6 bases). Germline V lookup: CDR1 MDHEN, CDR2 SYDVKM. The CDR3 is made up of 13 amino acids. Trimming stripped 7 bases from V and 1 base from J, with 10 bases between. The CDR3 spells CASILGGNTEAFF. Here the CDR3 DNA reads TGTGCCAGCATTCTAGGGGGGAACACTGAAGCTTTCTTT.

This clone was counted a few times. Other DNA sequences in the same sample also yield this CDR3. J is TRBJ1-2 and V is TRBV19; D not certain. This CDR3 comprises 12 residues. Trimming removed 1 base from V and 4 bases from J, with 4 bases in between. Looked up from germline, CDR1 is LNHDA and CDR2 is SQIVND (reference sequence). In DNA form, the CDR3 reads TGTGCCAGTAGTATAGCCGGCTATGGCTACACCTTC. This gives the protein CASSIAGYGYTF. Full variable domain (outside the CDR3, taken from reference TRBV19 and TRBJ1-2): DGGITQSPKYLFRKEGQNVTLSCEQNLNHDAMYWYRQDPGQGLRLIYYSQIVNDFQKGDIAEGYSVSREKKESFPLTVTSAQKNPTAFYLCASSIAGYGYTFGSGTRLTVV.

This chain connects TRBV5-4 to TRBJ2-3; 12 bases match TRBD2. The germline V gene encodes CDR1 SGHNT and CDR2 YYREEE (reference sequence). After removal of 4 bases from V and 5 bases from J, the junction contained 5 bases not matched to a gene. The CDR3 totals 15 residues. The CDR3, as DNA: TGTGCCAGCAGCCTAGCTAGCGGGGGGGTAGATACGCAGTATTTT. Residues: CASSLASGGVDTQYF. Combining the CDR3 with reference TRBV5-4 and TRBJ2-3 gives the whole variable domain ETGVTQSPTHLIKTRGQQVTLRCSSQSGHNTVSWYQQALGQGPQFIFQYYREEENGRGNFPPRFSGLQFPNYSSELNVNALELDDSALYLCASSLASGGVDTQYFGPGTRLTVL.

A note on this clone: Other DNA sequences in this sample translate to the same CDR3. The J gene is TRBJ1-4, the V gene TRBV5-1; D is perhaps TRBD1 (6 bases). The germline gives CDR1 SGHRS, CDR2 YFSETQ. This CDR3 comprises 15 residues. The V end lost 0 bases, the J end lost 8 bases, and 14 bases lay between the germline ends. The CDR3 here is CASSLGGRGGEKLFF. CDR3 DNA sequence: TGCGCCAGCAGCTTGGGCGGCAGGGGAGGCGAAAAACTGTTTTTT.

The chain links TRBV4-3 to TRBJ2-1, with D unclear. This CDR3 is built from 15 residues. The germline V gene encodes CDR1 LGHNA and CDR2 YSLEER. V lost 0 bases and J 13 bases, leaving 19 bases between the germline ends. In DNA form, the CDR3 reads TGCGCCAGCAGCCAAGATCAAAGGTCTCACGTCCCCCAGTTCTTC. Translating gives CASSQDQRSHVPQFF.

This chain connects TRBV4-1 to TRBJ1-3, with 7 bases fitting TRBD1. V shed 0 bases and J 0 bases; nucleotides not matched to a gene: 14. The CDR3 runs 20 residues. Germline V lookup: CDR1 MGHRA, CDR2 YSYEKL. The CDR3 DNA reads as TGCGCCAGCAGCCAAGAAAATGGTCGCCGGGGGACAGCCTCTGGAAACACCATATATTTT. This codes for CASSQENGRRGTASGNTIYF.

The gene calls are TRBV5-1 and TRBJ1-2, with unresolved D. The CDR3 has 15 residues. V shed 5 bases and J shed 2 bases, with 16 bases lying between them. Looked up from germline, CDR1 is SGHRS and CDR2 is YFSETQ. The CDR3 DNA reads TGCGCCAGCAGTTATACAGAGCCACCAAACTATGGCTACACCTTC. Encoded protein: CASSYTEPPNYGYTF. Full variable domain (rest looked up from reference TRBV5-1 and TRBJ1-2): KAGVTQTPRYLIKTRGQQVTLSCSPISGHRSVSWYQQTPGQGLQFLFEYFSETQRNKGNFPGRFSGRQFSNSRSEMNVSTLELGDSALYLCASSYTEPPNYGYTFGSGTRLTVV.

This chain uses TRBV3-1 (or the pseudogene TRBV3-2) with TRBJ1-1; a weak D match, TRBD1 (5 bases). Germline CDR1 and CDR2: LGHDT and YNNKEL (reference sequence). The length of the CDR3 is 14 residues. V lost 5 bases to trimming and J lost 4 bases, with 14 bases between them. The chain's CDR3 is CASSSERGVTEAFF. The CDR3 DNA reads as TGTGCCAGCAGCAGCGAAAGAGGGGTCACTGAAGCTTTCTTT.

CDR3 nucleotides: TGTGCCAGCAGCCTAGCAGGGGGGGGTGGCTATGGCTACACCTTC. As protein: CASSLAGGGGYGYTF. This chain links TRBV9 with TRBJ1-2, with 7 bases fitting TRBD1. There are 15 residues in the CDR3. V was pared by 4 bases and J by 4 bases, with 10 bases of the junction left unmatched. Germline CDR1 SGDLS, CDR2 YYNGEE.

The chain uses TRBV12-5 and TRBJ2-1; the match to TRBD2 covers 11 bases. The CDR3 loop spans 16 amino acids. The V gene end was trimmed by 0 bases and the J gene end by 6 bases; junction bases not matched to a gene: 4. The germline V gene has CDR1 LGHNT and CDR2 FRNRAP. The CDR3 is CASGLVGTSGRNEQFF. The CDR3 coding sequence is TGTGCTAGTGGTTTGGTAGGGACTAGCGGACGCAATGAGCAGTTCTTC.